Listed below are T cell receptor beta chains from one sample, sequenced in a study of naive and memory T cell subsets. TCRdb re-analysed the UMI-ligation and nested PCR reads in MiXCR, keeping a single row per CDR3 protein. The sample has approximately 80,000 distinct CDR3 sequences; roughly 9.3% are singletons. What was sequenced was naive CD8+ T cells from blood. Receptors originate from a human donor in good health. Each CDR3 is given with its conserved first and last residue. The D gene is left open where the match is weak. Clone size is not always given. Where it is, it says once, few, many or a class for expanded clones.

d_call j_call clone_size v_call cdr3_nt cdr3_aa
TRBD1 TRBJ1-5 few TRBV20-1 TGCAGTGCTAGAGGAGACCGGGACAGGGTGAATCAGCCCCAGCATTTT CSARGDRDRVNQPQHF
TRBD1 TRBJ2-3 few TRBV15 TGTGCCACCAGCGATACCGGGACAGGAATCTTCACAGATACGCAGTATTTT CATSDTGTGIFTDTQYF
NA TRBJ1-2 few TRBV5-1 TGCGCCAGCAGCTTGGAGTTCTATAACTATGGCTACACCTTC CASSLEFYNYGYTF
TRBD2 TRBJ2-1 few TRBV11-1 TGTGCCAGCAGCTCATGGCGGGAGGCGGGGGAGCAGTTCTTC CASSSWREAGEQFF
NA TRBJ2-5 many TRBV29-1 TGCAGCGTTGAGTCAGGGCGGGGCGAGACCCAGTACTTC CSVESGRGETQYF
NA TRBJ2-1 many TRBV4-3 TGCGCCAGCAGCCAAGGCCCGACAGAAGCCTACAATGAGCAGTTCTTC CASSQGPTEAYNEQFF
TRBD2 TRBJ2-5 many TRBV12-3/TRBV12-4 TGTGCCAGCAGCTTCCCGAGTGGACTAGCGGGAAAAAAGACCCAGTACTTC CASSFPSGLAGKKTQYF
TRBD2 TRBJ2-1 NA TRBV5-6 TGTGCCAGCAGCCCGGTTGGGGGCGGGAGGGCCTCCTTATTGAATGAGCAGTTCTTC CASSPVGGGRASLLNEQFF
NA TRBJ2-3 NA TRBV20-1 TGCAGTGCTAGAGTTGGAGGGGGCTATGTCACAGATACGCAGTATTTT CSARVGGGYVTDTQYF
TRBD2 TRBJ2-7 many TRBV29-1 TGCAGCGTTAGGTCGGGACTAGCCTACGAGCAGTACTTC CSVRSGLAYEQYF
NA TRBJ1-6 many TRBV7-9 TGTGCCAGCACCCCCGGTGTTGATTCACCCCTCCACTTT CASTPGVDSPLHF
TRBD1 TRBJ2-1 NA TRBV28 TGTGCCAGCCGGGACAGGGGGCCCAATGAGCAGTTCTTC CASRDRGPNEQFF
TRBD1 TRBJ2-1 many TRBV2 TGTGCCAGCCCTCAGAGACAGGGCGCTCACGATGAGCAGTTCTTC CASPQRQGAHDEQFF
NA TRBJ2-5 few TRBV7-2 TGTGCCAGCAGCTTAGGTGTGATGATTAATTATGGGACCCAGTACTTC CASSLGVMINYGTQYF
NA TRBJ1-5 many TRBV19 TGTGCCAGTAGTAGTTTTGGTGTCCGGGGACAGCCCCAGCATTTT CASSSFGVRGQPQHF
NA TRBJ1-1 many TRBV5-6 TGTGCCAGCAGCTTGGAGGGGAACACTGAAGCTTTCTTT CASSLEGNTEAFF
NA TRBJ2-1 once TRBV15 TGTGCCACCAGCAATGAGGACCGGGTCCATGAGCAGTTCTTC CATSNEDRVHEQFF
TRBD2 TRBJ2-7 NA TRBV9 TGTGCCAGCAGCGTAGGACTAGCGGGAGAGGATTGGCAGTACTTC CASSVGLAGEDWQYF
NA TRBJ2-7 NA TRBV29-1 TGCAGCGTTGTATCAGGCAGGTCCTACGAGCAGTACTTC CSVVSGRSYEQYF
NA TRBJ2-5 NA TRBV6-5 TGTGCCAGCAGTTATACGGCGGGGATACAAGAGACCCAGTACTTC CASSYTAGIQETQYF
NA TRBJ2-1 NA TRBV4-1 TGCGCCAGCAGCCAAGGGGGCTACCCGGGGGATGAGCAGTTCTTC CASSQGGYPGDEQFF
TRBD2 TRBJ2-1 many TRBV20-1 TGCAGTGCCCGCAGTCGCGGGAGCTCCTACAATGAGCAGTTCTTC CSARSRGSSYNEQFF
TRBD1 TRBJ1-2 few TRBV7-8 TGTGCCAGCAGCTTAGCCCAGACAGGGCGTAACTATGGCTACACCTTC CASSLAQTGRNYGYTF
NA TRBJ1-1 NA TRBV2 TGTGCCAGCAGTGGCACTGAAGCTTTCTTT CASSGTEAFF
NA TRBJ2-1 NA TRBV19 TGTGCCAGTAGTAACTCCCGACAGTCGAGACGGGATGAGCAGTTCTTC CASSNSRQSRRDEQFF
NA TRBJ2-1 many TRBV30 TGTGCCTGGAGGACTATAGGCGGCTCCTACAATGAGCAGTTCTTC CAWRTIGGSYNEQFF
NA TRBJ2-1 NA TRBV6-6 TGTGCCAGCAGCTGGGGGGCGAGCCCCTCCTACAATGAGCAGTTCTTC CASSWGASPSYNEQFF
NA TRBJ2-3 many TRBV12-3/TRBV12-4 TGTGCCAGCAGTTTGTCGGGAAGAGATACGCAGTATTTT CASSLSGRDTQYF
NA TRBJ1-2 few TRBV20-1 TGCAGTGCCACACAGGAGAACTATGACTACACCTTC CSATQENYDYTF
TRBD1 TRBJ2-6 NA TRBV27 TGTGCCAGCAAAAGCTCGGGGACAGGCTCTGGGGCCAACGTCCTGACTTTC CASKSSGTGSGANVLTF
NA TRBJ2-5 few TRBV12-3/TRBV12-4 TGTGCCAGCACCCCCCTCGTTGTCTCCGTCTTC CASTPLVVSVF
TRBD2 TRBJ2-7 NA TRBV20-1 TGCAGTGCTACGTTGGGGACTAGCGGGAGCTACGAGCAGTACTTC CSATLGTSGSYEQYF
TRBD2 TRBJ2-1 NA TRBV12-3/TRBV12-4 TGTGCCAGCAGTTTGTGGCGGGAGGGCCCCCACAATGAGCAGTTCTTC CASSLWREGPHNEQFF
TRBD1 TRBJ2-7 many TRBV2 TGTGCCAGCAGGGGACAGTTACCCGAGCAGTACTTC CASRGQLPEQYF
NA TRBJ1-1 NA TRBV6-5 TGTGCCAGCAGCCCAAGGAGGGGTCGGTGGACTGAAGCTTTCTTT CASSPRRGRWTEAFF
NA TRBJ1-2 NA TRBV29-1 TGCAGCGTCACGGACCCAAGTGGGGCTTATGGCTACACCTTC CSVTDPSGAYGYTF
TRBD2 TRBJ2-1 NA TRBV29-1 TGCAGCGGAGCTAGCGGGAGCTCCTACAATGAGCAGTTCTTC CSGASGSSYNEQFF